These 32 T cell receptor beta chains came from one sample sequenced in a study of T cells in Graves' hyperthyroidism and ophthalmopathy. The TCR beta CDR3 regions underwent amplification using RNA transcripts as the source. The TCR CDR3 was amplified in a first-round RT-PCR using the HTBI primer set. Each CDR3 protein is one row after TCRdb ran MiXCR on the multiplex PCR reads. Here the sample spans a few hundred thousand distinct CDR3 sequences, about a sixth being singletons. Sequenced sample: blood. The receptors derive from a woman aged 55-69 years with Graves' ophthalmopathy.

The sample holds many counts of this clonotype. The rearrangement joins TRBV28 to TRBJ2-3, with D unresolved. Germline V gene data show CDR1 as MDHEN and CDR2 as SYDVKM. The CDR3 covers 12 residues. The ends were cut back, 5 bases at V and 0 bases at J, with 3 bases in the middle. CDR3 DNA: TGTGCCAGCAGTACTAGCACAGATACGCAGTATTTT. Amino acid sequence: CASSTSTDTQYF.

This clonotype was picked up a small number of times. The chain employs TRBV6-1 and TRBJ2-2, with 7 bases that match TRBD2. This CDR3 comprises 14 residues. CDR1 and CDR2 from the germline V gene are MNHNS and SASEGT. Trimming cost V 6 bases and J 8 bases; bases outside gene matches: 9. The CDR3 region is CASSRGPAGGELFF. The CDR3 nucleotides read TGTGCCAGCAGCCGGGGCCCAGCGGGGGGGGAGCTGTTTTTT.

This clonotype was seen ten or more times. This chain links TRBV20-1 with TRBJ2-7, with 8 bases identical to TRBD2. There are 14 residues in the CDR3. Germline CDR1 is DFQATT and CDR2 is SNEGSKA (reference sequence). The V gene end was trimmed by 3 bases and the J gene end by 3 bases; junction bases not matched to a gene: 7. The chain's CDR3 is CSASRGGSNYEQYF. The DNA for the CDR3 is TGCAGTGCTAGTCGGGGGGGAAGTAACTACGAGCAGTACTTC.

In regard to this clonotype: This sequence may be a read error, since a much larger clone differs from it by one base. The rearrangement links TRBV7-9 to TRBJ2-7; 10 bases fit TRBD1. Germline CDR1 SEHNR, CDR2 FQNEAQ (reference sequence). There are 14 residues in the CDR3. The chain's CDR3 is CAGSFDRGQGEQYF. CDR3 bases: TGTGCCGGCAGTTTTGACAGGGGGCAAGGCGAGCAGTACTTC.

The chain employs TRBV6-2 or TRBV6-3 and TRBJ1-1; D is ambiguous. CDR1 and CDR2 from the germline V gene are MNHEY and SVGEGT. This CDR3 comprises 14 residues. Trimming cost V 0 bases and J 3 bases, with 8 bases left between them. DNA of the CDR3: TGTGCCAGCAGTTACTCGGAGGGAGACACTGAAGCTTTCTTT. Amino acids: CASSYSEGDTEAFF.

Ten or more counts support this clonotype. V and J are TRBV2 and TRBJ2-3, with a weak D call TRBD1 (5 bases). Germline V gives CDR1 SNHLY, CDR2 FYNNEI. This CDR3 has 18 amino acids. Trimming stripped 2 bases from V and 2 bases from J, with 20 bases between. This CDR3 reads CASSEWIRTISYTDTQYF. For the CDR3, the DNA is TGTGCCAGCAGTGAATGGATCAGGACAATATCCTACACAGATACGCAGTATTTT.

This clonotype was seen many times. The gene calls are TRBV28 and TRBJ2-7; D is unclear. Germline V gives CDR1 MDHEN, CDR2 SYDVKM. CDR3 length: 14 amino acids. The V and J ends lost 2 bases and 1 base respectively, with 9 bases between them. Here the CDR3 reads CASSLVSHSYEQYF. CDR3 DNA sequence: TGTGCCAGCAGTTTAGTAAGCCATTCCTACGAGCAGTACTTC.

Worth noting for this clonotype: This sequence may be a read error, since a much larger clone differs from it by one base. The chain combines TRBV20-1 with TRBJ1-2, with D hard to call. V lost 3 bases and J lost 3, with 14 bases in between. The CDR3 extends over 14 amino acids. Germline V gives CDR1 DFQATT, CDR2 SNEGSKA (reference sequence). The DNA of the CDR3 is TGCAGTGCTAGGAGTAGAGCTCTCGACTATGGCTACACCTTC. Amino acid sequence: CSARSRALDYGYTF.

This clonotype was seen only a few times. This chain uses TRBV27 with TRBJ2-1, with 10 nucleotides matching TRBD2. The CDR3 runs 14 residues. V shed 2 bases and J 9 bases; nucleotides not matched to a gene: 4. The germline CDR1 and CDR2 sequences are MNHEY and SMNVEV (reference sequence). The DNA of the CDR3 is TGTGCCAGCAGTTTACAACTAGCGGGACCTGAGCAGTTCTTC. Its protein product is CASSLQLAGPEQFF.

The chain joins TRBV19 to TRBJ2-7, with 8 positions matching TRBD1. V lost 4 bases and J lost 3; bases outside the gene matches: 11. Germline V gene data show CDR1 as LNHDA and CDR2 as SQIVND (reference sequence). CDR3 length equals 16 residues. CDR3 DNA: TGTGCCAGTAGTACCCGACAGGGGATCCAGGTCTACGAGCAGTACTTC. Amino acid sequence: CASSTRQGIQVYEQYF.

At least ten counts were recorded for this clonotype. This chain joins TRBV6-1 and TRBJ2-5; D remains ambiguous. This CDR3 has 11 residues. The V end lost 3 bases, the J end lost 1 base, and 0 bases lay between the germline ends. Germline V lookup: CDR1 MNHNS, CDR2 SASEGT. The CDR3 DNA reads as TGTGCCAGCAGTGACCAAGAGACCCAGTACTTC. It translates to CASSDQETQYF.

At least ten counts were recorded for this clonotype. J is TRBJ1-1 and V is TRBV7-2; D not resolved. This CDR3 has 13 amino acids. Germline CDR1 and CDR2: SGHTA and FQGNSA. V was shortened by 1 base and J by 4 bases, with 7 bases between the two germline ends. CDR3 sequence reads: CASSLDASTEAFF. CDR3 nucleotide sequence: TGTGCCAGCAGCTTAGATGCTTCCACTGAAGCTTTCTTT. Full variable domain (remainder filled in from reference TRBV7-2 and TRBJ1-1): GAGVSQSPSNKVTEKGKDVELRCDPISGHTALYWYRQSLGQGLEFLIYFQGNSAPDKSGLPSDRFSAERTGGSVSTLTIQRTQQEDSAVYLCASSLDASTEAFFGQGTRLTVV.

The sample holds many counts of this clonotype. This chain connects TRBV7-9 to TRBJ1-2; 7 nucleotides align to TRBD1. The CDR3 extends over 17 amino acids. The junction had 18 bases not matched to a gene; V was cut back by 6 bases and J by 5 bases. CDR1 is SEHNR and CDR2 is FQNEAQ in the germline V gene (reference sequence). This CDR3 reads CASRFTPRGRGRYGYTF. The CDR3 nucleotides read TGTGCCAGCAGATTCACCCCGCGGGGCAGGGGGAGATATGGCTACACCTTC. Together with reference TRBV7-9 and TRBJ1-2, the CDR3 gives the full variable domain: DTGVSQNPRHKITKRGQNVTFRCDPISEHNRLYWYRQTLGQGPEFLTYFQNEAQLEKSRLLSDRFSAERPKGSFSTLEIQRTEQGDSAMYLCASRFTPRGRGRYGYTFGSGTRLTVV.

Only one count was recorded for this clonotype. A much larger clonotype is one base distant, so this may be a read error. V is TRBV5-8 and J is TRBJ2-1; either TRBD1 or TRBD2 may fit D (6 bases each). Germline V gene lookup returns CDR1 SGHTS and CDR2 YDEGEE. The length of the CDR3 is 14 residues. The chain's CDR3 is CASNLGGFGDEQFF. The CDR3 DNA reads as TGTGCCAGCAACTTGGGGGGCTTTGGAGATGAGCAGTTCTTC.

This clonotype appeared many times. The V gene is TRBV18, the J gene TRBJ1-1; tentatively, D is TRBD1 (6 bases). This CDR3 is built from 15 residues. V dropped 2 bases and J dropped 1 base, with 11 bases sitting between them. Germline V lookup: CDR1 KGHSH, CDR2 LQKENI. CDR3 sequence reads: CASSPNGGQNTEAFF. CDR3 DNA: TGTGCCAGCTCACCAAACGGGGGCCAGAACACTGAAGCTTTCTTT. The whole variable domain, filled in from reference TRBV18 and TRBJ1-1, reads NAGVMQNPRHLVRRRGQEARLRCSPMKGHSHVYWYRQLPEEGLKFMVYLQKENIIDESGMPKERFSAEFPKEGPSILRIQQVVRGDSAAYFCASSPNGGQNTEAFFGQGTRLTVV.

This clonotype appeared a few times. This chain uses TRBV20-1 with TRBJ2-3; 7 nucleotides agree with TRBD1. The CDR3 extends over 12 amino acids. Per germline, CDR1 DFQATT and CDR2 SNEGSKA (reference sequence). The junction had 5 bases not matched to a gene; V was cut back by 2 bases and J by 9 bases. The CDR3 loop is CSARLGGWTQYF. The CDR3 region has the DNA TGCAGTGCTAGATTAGGGGGCTGGACGCAGTATTTT.

This clonotype was picked up a small number of times. The chain couples TRBV12-3 or TRBV12-4 to TRBJ1-1, with D unclear. V was cut by 3 bases and J by 4 bases, with 15 bases left in between. The CDR3 extends over 15 amino acids. In nucleotides, the CDR3 is TGTGCCAGCAGTTTGAACGTCGGCGCGGGCACTGAAGCTTTCTTT. Translation gives CASSLNVGAGTEAFF.

This clonotype was found many times. This chain joins TRBV4-2 and TRBJ2-1; a possible D gene is TRBD2 (7 bases). The V gene lost 3 bases and the J gene lost 6 bases, with 21 bases spanning the gap. The CDR3 consists of 17 residues. The germline CDR1 and CDR2 sequences are LGHNA and YNFKEQ. The CDR3 coding sequence is TGTGCCAGCAGCCAGCCGTTAAAGGGGGGGGCGGGCAATGAGCAGTTCTTC. Protein product: CASSQPLKGGAGNEQFF.

This clonotype showed up many times. V is TRBV7-9 and J is TRBJ2-5, with D perhaps assigned TRBD1 or TRBD2 (5 bases each). Germline loops: CDR1 SEHNR, CDR2 FQNEAQ (reference sequence). Trimming cost V 6 bases and J 2 bases, with 16 bases left between them. CDR3 length: 15 amino acids. The CDR3: CASSPGQVPQETQYF. As DNA, the CDR3 is TGTGCCAGCAGTCCGGGGCAGGTACCTCAAGAGACCCAGTACTTC.

This clonotype was seen ten or more times. In DNA form, the CDR3 reads TGCAGTGCTAGTAGAGGGGGGACAGGGAACTATGGCTACACCTTC. Translated: CSASRGGTGNYGYTF. The chain is built from TRBV20-1 and TRBJ1-2; 9 bases align to TRBD1. CDR3 size: 15 residues. V shed 3 bases, J shed 2 bases, and the junction held 7 bases outside the gene matches. CDR1 and CDR2 (germline): DFQATT, SNEGSKA (reference sequence).

The chain has TRBV7-3 and TRBJ2-3, with D possibly matching TRBD1 (6 bases). The CDR3 is made up of 14 amino acids. Per the germline V gene, CDR1 is SGHTA and CDR2 is FQGTGA. Trimming pared 4 bases from V and 4 bases from J, leaving 12 bases between. For the CDR3, the DNA is TGTGCCAGCAGCTCCGACAGGAATTCAGATACGCAGTATTTT. Protein product: CASSSDRNSDTQYF. The variable domain in full, with the rest retrieved from reference TRBV7-3 and TRBJ2-3, is GAGVSQTPSNKVTEKGKYVELRCDPISGHTALYWYRQSLGQGPEFLIYFQGTGAADDSGLPNDRFFAVRPEGSVSTLKIQRTERGDSAVYLCASSSDRNSDTQYFGPGTRLTVL.

There are many counts of this clonotype. The CDR3 region has the DNA TGTGCCAGCAGCTTAGCAAACATCAACTTCTACAATGAGCAGTTCTTC. Translated, it gives CASSLANINFYNEQFF. V usage is TRBV7-8 and J usage is TRBJ2-1; D unclear. V dropped 0 bases and J dropped 3 bases, with 12 bases sitting between them. The V gene's germline CDR1 is SGHVS and CDR2 FQNEAQ. The CDR3 is 16 amino acids.

This chain connects TRBV7-9 to TRBJ2-4; D may be TRBD2 (7 bases). The CDR3 is made up of 16 amino acids. Trimming pared 2 bases from V and 6 bases from J, leaving 17 bases between. Germline values: CDR1 SEHNR, CDR2 FQNEAQ (reference sequence). Here the CDR3 DNA reads TGTGCCAGCAGCTTAACGGGGGGCAGTTCGGGAAACATTCAGTACTTC. Translated, it gives CASSLTGGSSGNIQYF.

The V and J genes are TRBV12-3 or TRBV12-4 and TRBJ2-1, with unresolved D. V lost 7 bases, J lost 9 bases, and 16 bases lay in between. This CDR3 comprises 13 residues. CDR3 sequence reads: CASTLSRSSEQFF. In DNA, the CDR3 is TGTGCCAGCACCTTATCGAGGTCGAGTGAGCAGTTCTTC.

In its sample, this clonotype was seen a few times. The rearrangement uses TRBV30 and TRBJ1-6; 9 positions agree with TRBD1. The CDR3 sequence is 15 residues long. Per germline, CDR1 GTSNPN and CDR2 SVGIG (reference sequence). V shed 5 bases and J 3 bases; nucleotides not matched to a gene: 5. CDR3 sequence (DNA): TGTGCCTGGCAAAAGACAGGGGGCTATAATTCACCCCTCCACTTT. Translation gives CAWQKTGGYNSPLHF.

The table lists this clonotype with a count of one. This may stem from a read error, because a much larger clone lies one nucleotide away. The gene calls are TRBV5-1 and TRBJ2-7, with TRBD1 as a possible D gene (5 bases). CDR1 SGHRS and CDR2 YFSETQ come from the germline V gene. Between the trimmed V and J ends, which lost 2 bases and 6 bases, there was a span of 18 bases. The length of the CDR3 is 15 residues. The CDR3: CASSLDSATWAEQYF. The CDR3 DNA sequence: TGCGCCAGCAGCTTAGACAGTGCCACCTGGGCCGAGCAGTACTTC.

This sequence joins TRBV2 and TRBJ1-1; D is perhaps TRBD1 (6 bases). Germline CDR1 SNHLY, CDR2 FYNNEI. Trimming removed 8 bases at V and 4 bases at J, with 17 bases between. The CDR3 runs to 14 residues. The CDR3 DNA follows: TGTGCCAGCGGGCTGCTGGGGGCGGGCACTGAAGCTTTCTTT. The encoded protein is CASGLLGAGTEAFF.

Ten or more counts support this clonotype. CDR3 bases: TGTGCCAGCAGCTTAGGGGACAGGGTTGGGCAAGAGACCCAGTACTTC. It is translated as CASSLGDRVGQETQYF. The chain is built from TRBV11-2 and TRBJ2-5, with 9 bases identical to TRBD1. The CDR3 sequence is 16 residues long. CDR1 SGHAT and CDR2 FQNNGV come from the germline V gene. Germline trimming cut 1 base from V and 2 bases from J; bases unmatched to any gene: 5.

This clonotype was counted between two and nine times. This sequence joins TRBV6-2 or TRBV6-3 and TRBJ2-2; 9 bases line up with TRBD1. The germline V gene has CDR1 MNHEY and CDR2 SVGEGT. V trimming: 1 base; J trimming: 2 bases; junction bases outside the gene matches: 5. CDR3 size: 17 residues. CDR3 DNA sequence: TGTGCCAGCAGTTACTACAGGGGGCGCCGAAACACCGGGGAGCTGTTTTTT. Its protein product is CASSYYRGRRNTGELFF.

The J gene is TRBJ1-1, the V gene TRBV12-3 or TRBV12-4, with a weak D call TRBD1 (5 bases). Trimming removed 6 bases at V and 6 bases at J, with 17 bases between. CDR3 length: 14 amino acids. The CDR3 here is CASRPGPPQAEAFF. In DNA, the CDR3 is TGTGCCAGCAGGCCGGGACCGCCTCAGGCTGAAGCTTTCTTT.

This clonotype showed up many times. This sequence joins TRBV2 and TRBJ2-3; 12 nucleotides line up with TRBD2. The CDR3 has 16 residues. V trimming: 6 bases; J trimming: 0 bases; junction bases outside the gene matches: 4. Per germline, CDR1 SNHLY and CDR2 FYNNEI. This CDR3 reads CASSTGTSGSTDTQYF. The CDR3 nucleotides are TGTGCCAGCAGCACCGGGACTAGCGGGAGCACAGATACGCAGTATTTT. Together with reference TRBV2 and TRBJ2-3, the CDR3 gives the full variable domain: EPEVTQTPSHQVTQMGQEVILRCVPISNHLYFYWYRQILGQKVEFLVSFYNNEISEKSEIFDDQFSVERPDGSNFTLKIRSTKLEDSAMYFCASSTGTSGSTDTQYFGPGTRLTVL.

In regard to this clonotype: A much larger clone sits a single nucleotide away, making a read error possible. The J gene is TRBJ2-1, the V gene TRBV29-1; no reliable D call. This CDR3 region has 11 residues. Per the germline V gene, CDR1 is SQVTM and CDR2 is ANQGSEA. V lost 3 bases and J lost 0, with 0 bases in between. CDR3 loop: CSVDSYNEQFF. As DNA, the CDR3 is TGCAGCGTTGACTCCTACAATGAGCAGTTCTTC.